The next 11 T cell receptor beta chains were all read from a single sample in a study of OX40 agonist ivuxolimab in advanced cancers. Assay used: immunoSEQ multiplex PCR; TCRdb lists only in-frame clones, some missing. Of roughly 83,000 clones in the sample, 65% to 85% were seen once. The source was CD4+ or CD8+ T cells sorted from blood, collected in a trial of the OX40 agonist ivuxolimab. All receptors come from an adult with an advanced solid tumor such as melanoma, head and neck, liver or kidney cancer.

As DNA, the CDR3 is TGTGCCAGCAGCTTAATGTCGAACTCCTACAATGAGCAGTTCTTC. Translation gives CASSLMSNSYNEQFF. The chain joins TRBV7-3 to TRBJ2-1; no firm D call. CDR1 is SGHTA, CDR2 FQGTGA, per germline. The length of the CDR3 is 15 residues. V was pared by 1 base and J by 0 bases, with 7 bases between.

This chain links TRBV19 with TRBJ1-1; TRBD1 might be the D (5 bases). CDR3 size: 13 residues. The V gene's germline CDR1 is LNHDA and CDR2 SQIVND (reference sequence). Trimming cost V 1 base and J 6 bases, with 9 bases left between them. CDR3: CASSIVREAEAFF. The CDR3, as DNA: TGTGCCAGTAGTATAGTCAGGGAAGCTGAAGCTTTCTTT.

The rearrangement joins TRBV6-1 to TRBJ1-4, with D possibly being TRBD1 (6 bases). Trimming left V 1 base short and J 9 bases short, with 15 bases between. Germline V lookup: CDR1 MNHNS, CDR2 SASEGT. The CDR3 length is 15 residues. The CDR3 spells CASSEGAGGRKKLFF. CDR3 sequence (DNA): TGTGCCAGCAGTGAAGGGGCCGGGGGGCGGAAAAAACTGTTTTTT.

V usage is TRBV19 and J usage is TRBJ1-1, with a weak D call TRBD1 (6 bases). The CDR3 length is 14 residues. Germline values: CDR1 LNHDA, CDR2 SQIVND (reference sequence). Trimming left V 6 bases short and J 1 base short, with 12 bases between. CDR3 nucleotides: TGTGCCAGTAGCTGGACAGCACAGAACACTGAAGCTTTCTTT. Its protein product is CASSWTAQNTEAFF.

This chain's CDR3 is CASTRSWANEQFF. CDR3 sequence (DNA): TGTGCCAGCACACGTAGTTGGGCCAATGAGCAGTTCTTC. The gene calls are TRBV6-1 and TRBJ2-1; no firm D call. Germline V CDR1 and CDR2: MNHNS, SASEGT. V lost 7 bases and J 6 bases, leaving 13 bases between the germline ends. There are 13 residues in the CDR3.

In its sample, this clone was seen a few times. V is TRBV19 and J is TRBJ1-6, with D perhaps matching TRBD1 (6 bases). This CDR3 comprises 14 residues. Per the germline V gene, CDR1 is LNHDA and CDR2 is SQIVND (reference sequence). Between the trimmed V and J ends, which lost 3 bases and 9 bases, there was a span of 12 bases. The CDR3 here is CASSMGASASPLHF. CDR3 bases: TGTGCCAGTAGTATGGGGGCCTCTGCTTCACCCCTCCACTTT.

The gene calls are TRBV6-1 and TRBJ2-7; a weak D match, TRBD2 (5 bases). The V and J ends lost 0 bases and 2 bases respectively, with 17 bases between them. The CDR3 covers 17 residues. Germline lookup yields CDR1 MNHNS and CDR2 SASEGT. The CDR3 is CASSEAVGLPRAYEQYF. CDR3 sequence (DNA): TGTGCCAGCAGTGAAGCGGTGGGGTTGCCGAGGGCCTACGAGCAGTACTTC.

The sample holds a few counts of this clone. V gene TRBV27 combines with J gene TRBJ1-6; D ambiguous. V dropped 6 bases and J dropped 5 bases, with 8 bases sitting between them. The germline CDR1 and CDR2 sequences are MNHEY and SMNVEV (reference sequence). The CDR3 spans 13 residues. The CDR3 region has the DNA TGTGCCAGCAGGGACGTTGATAATTCACCCCTCCACTTT. Encoded protein: CASRDVDNSPLHF.

This rearrangement joins TRBV6-6 to TRBJ2-1; D gene uncertain. This CDR3 is built from 14 residues. Germline-derived CDR1 and CDR2 are MNHNY and SVGAGI (reference sequence). Deletions cut 0 bases from V and 5 bases from J, with 8 bases between. Here the CDR3 DNA reads TGTGCCAGCAGTTACTCGGGTAGAGACAATGAGCAGTTCTTC. Encoded protein: CASSYSGRDNEQFF.

V usage is TRBV30 and J usage is TRBJ1-2, with 9 bases identical to TRBD1. Germline V CDR1 and CDR2: GTSNPN, SVGIG (reference sequence). There are 12 residues in the CDR3. V gave up 2 bases and J gave up 7 bases; unmatched junction bases: 2. CDR3 residues: CAWSRGQGGYTF. CDR3 coding DNA: TGTGCCTGGAGTAGGGGACAGGGTGGCTACACCTTC.

The J gene is TRBJ1-5, the V gene TRBV19; D possibly corresponds to TRBD1 (5 bases). The V end lost 7 bases, the J end lost 11 bases, and 18 bases lay between the germline ends. Looked up from germline, CDR1 is LNHDA and CDR2 is SQIVND (reference sequence). The CDR3 consists of 13 residues. CDR3 sequence: CASTPGTARSQHF. CDR3 sequence (DNA): TGTGCCAGTACCCCCGGGACCGCCCGGTCCCAGCATTTT.